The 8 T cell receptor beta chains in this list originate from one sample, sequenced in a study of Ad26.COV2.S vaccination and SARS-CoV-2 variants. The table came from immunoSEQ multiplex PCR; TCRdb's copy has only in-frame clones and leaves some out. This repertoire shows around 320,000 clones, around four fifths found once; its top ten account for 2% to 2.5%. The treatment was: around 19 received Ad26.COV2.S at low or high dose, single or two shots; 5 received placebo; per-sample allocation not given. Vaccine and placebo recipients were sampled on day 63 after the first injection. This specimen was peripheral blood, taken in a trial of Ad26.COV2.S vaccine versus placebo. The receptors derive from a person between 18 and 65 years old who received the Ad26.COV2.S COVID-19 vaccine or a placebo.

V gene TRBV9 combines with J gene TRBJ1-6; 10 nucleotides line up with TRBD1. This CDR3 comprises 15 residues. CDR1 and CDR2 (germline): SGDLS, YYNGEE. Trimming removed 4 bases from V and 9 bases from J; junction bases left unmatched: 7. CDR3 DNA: TGTGCCAGCAGCATCTCCGGGACAGGGGCTTCACCCCTCCACTTT. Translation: CASSISGTGASPLHF.

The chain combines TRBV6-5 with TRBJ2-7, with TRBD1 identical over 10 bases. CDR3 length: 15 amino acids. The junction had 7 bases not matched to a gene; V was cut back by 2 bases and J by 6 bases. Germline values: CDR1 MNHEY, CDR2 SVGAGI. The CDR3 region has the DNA TGTGCCAGCAGTTACGTAAGGACAGGGGGATCCGAGCAGTACTTC. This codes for CASSYVRTGGSEQYF.

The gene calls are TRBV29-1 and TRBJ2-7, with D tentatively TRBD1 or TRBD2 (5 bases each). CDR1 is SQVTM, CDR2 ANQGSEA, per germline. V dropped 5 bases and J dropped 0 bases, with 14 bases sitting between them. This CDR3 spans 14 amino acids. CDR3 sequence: CSVLRGPSSYEQYF. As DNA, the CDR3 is TGCAGCGTTTTGAGGGGCCCTAGCTCCTACGAGCAGTACTTC.

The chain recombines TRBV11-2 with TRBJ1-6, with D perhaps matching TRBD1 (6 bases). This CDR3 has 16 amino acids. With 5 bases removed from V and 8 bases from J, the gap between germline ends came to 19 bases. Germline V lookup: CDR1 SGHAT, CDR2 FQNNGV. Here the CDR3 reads CASSPRGGREHSPLHF. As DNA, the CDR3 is TGTGCCAGCAGCCCTAGGGGGGGCAGGGAGCATTCACCCCTCCACTTT.

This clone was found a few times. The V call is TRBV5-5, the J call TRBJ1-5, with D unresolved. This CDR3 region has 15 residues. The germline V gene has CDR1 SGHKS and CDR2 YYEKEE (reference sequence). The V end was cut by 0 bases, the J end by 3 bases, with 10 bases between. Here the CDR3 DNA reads TGTGCCAGCAGCTTGGGGGTGGCCCCCAATCAGCCCCAGCATTTT. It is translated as CASSLGVAPNQPQHF.

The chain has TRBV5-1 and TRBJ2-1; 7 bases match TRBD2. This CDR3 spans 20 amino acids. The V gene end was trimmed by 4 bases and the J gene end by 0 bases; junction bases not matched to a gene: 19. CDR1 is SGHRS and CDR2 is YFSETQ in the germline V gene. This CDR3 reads CASSPGRWSGWGGSYNEQFF. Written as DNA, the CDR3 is TGCGCCAGCAGCCCAGGGCGTTGGTCCGGTTGGGGGGGCTCCTACAATGAGCAGTTCTTC.

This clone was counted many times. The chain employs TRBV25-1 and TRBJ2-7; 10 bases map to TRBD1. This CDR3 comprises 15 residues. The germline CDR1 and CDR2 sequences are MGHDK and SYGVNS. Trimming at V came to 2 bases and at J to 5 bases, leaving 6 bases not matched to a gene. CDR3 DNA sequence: TGTGCCAGCAGTGAAGGGGACAGGGGCGCCGACGAGCAGTACTTC. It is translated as CASSEGDRGADEQYF.

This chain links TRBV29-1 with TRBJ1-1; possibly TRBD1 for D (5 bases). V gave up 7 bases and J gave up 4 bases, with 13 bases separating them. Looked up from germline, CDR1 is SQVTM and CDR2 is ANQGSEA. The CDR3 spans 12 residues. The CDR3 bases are TGCAGCGCCCTTTCTCAGGGCACTGAAGCTTTCTTT. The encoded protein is CSALSQGTEAFF. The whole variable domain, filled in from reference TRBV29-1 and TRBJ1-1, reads SAVISQKPSRDICQRGTSLTIQCQVDSQVTMMFWYRQQPGQSLTLIATANQGSEATYESGFVIDKFPISRPNLTFSTLTVSNMSPEDSSIYLCSALSQGTEAFFGQGTRLTVV.